This T cell receptor beta chain was captured in a study of blood T cell repertoires in COVID-19. The wider study: Some COVID-19 samples were acute and others convalescent; all came from the United States, Italy and Spain.

The CDR3 has 16 amino acids. V shed 4 bases and J 4 bases; nucleotides not matched to a gene: 6. CDR1 and CDR2 from the germline V gene are LNHNV and YYDKDF (reference sequence). TCRdb's table, derived via immunoSEQ multiplex PCR, lists solely in-frame clones and lacks some. The sample records 100,000 to 150,000 clones, around nine tenths being singletons. The V and J genes are TRBV15 and TRBJ2-6, with 8 bases aligning to TRBD1. Sequences were obtained from peripheral blood. The sequence was collected from a human donor in a cohort sampled during active COVID-19. The chain's CDR3 is CATSKGQGSGANVLTF. DNA for the CDR3: TGTGCCACCAGCAAAGGACAGGGCTCCGGGGCCAACGTCCTGACTTTC.